The 9 T cell receptor beta chains in this list originate from one sample, sequenced in a study of vaccination and CD4 T cells after COVID-19. Oncomine TCR Beta short-read sequencing was applied to DNA from cultured CD4+ T cells. A single record per CDR3 protein comes from TCRdb applying MiXCR to the PCR reads. This sample yields 15,000 or so distinct CDR3 sequences, of which just over 20% are seen a single time; about 12% belongs to the top ten. The treatment: approximately nine-day PBMC culture with coronavirus spike peptide pools or control peptides (ViraFEST assay). The antigens these receptors bind are not known. The specimen was CD4+ T cells from blood, cultured in vitro, collected before SARS-CoV-2 vaccination. Receptors originate from a human donor who received a COVID-19 vaccine.

This clonotype was counted between two and nine times. V usage is TRBV15 and J usage is TRBJ2-1; tentatively, D is TRBD1 or TRBD2 (5 bases each). Germline lookup yields CDR1 LNHNV and CDR2 YYDKDF (reference sequence). The CDR3 is 16 residues long. Trimming left V 1 base short and J 6 bases short, with 16 bases between. CDR3: CATSRGQGSGRNEQFF. CDR3 DNA: TGTGCCACCAGCAGAGGTCAGGGCTCGGGGCGCAATGAGCAGTTCTTC.

This clonotype was observed a few times. The chain has TRBV2 and TRBJ2-1; 13 bases line up with TRBD2. In germline, CDR1 is SNHLY, CDR2 FYNNEI. The CDR3 runs to 15 residues. V shed 7 bases and J 8 bases; nucleotides not matched to a gene: 8. Written as DNA, the CDR3 is TGTGCCAGCATGAGGACTAGCGGGGGTCTCGATGAGCAGTTCTTC. The encoded protein is CASMRTSGGLDEQFF.

The V and J genes are TRBV5-4 and TRBJ2-5; D possibly uses TRBD1 or TRBD2 (5 bases each). Trimming pared 4 bases from V and 5 bases from J, leaving 15 bases between. Germline V gene lookup returns CDR1 SGHNT and CDR2 YYREEE (reference sequence). There are 14 residues in the CDR3. The CDR3: CASSLGGARETQYF. In nucleotides, the CDR3 is TGTGCCAGCAGCCTTGGGGGAGCGAGGGAGACCCAGTACTTC. Based on the CDR3 plus reference TRBV5-4 and TRBJ2-5, the full variable domain is ETGVTQSPTHLIKTRGQQVTLRCSSQSGHNTVSWYQQALGQGPQFIFQYYREEENGRGNFPPRFSGLQFPNYSSELNVNALELDDSALYLCASSLGGARETQYFGPGTRLLVL.

This clonotype was detected only a few times. The chain has TRBV7-2 and TRBJ1-2; the match to TRBD1 covers 9 bases. Germline V gene sequence: CDR1 SGHTA, CDR2 FQGNSA. The CDR3 is 14 residues long. Losses at the gene ends were 5 bases for V and 8 bases for J; bases not matched to a gene: 9. CDR3 amino acids: CASSLDRGFGGYTF. CDR3 coding DNA: TGTGCCAGCAGCCTAGACAGGGGGTTCGGGGGCTACACCTTC.

This clonotype has only a few counts. The chain links TRBV6-5 to TRBJ1-3; 7 nucleotides agree with TRBD1. Germline CDR1 and CDR2: MNHEY and SVGAGI. The CDR3 spans 15 residues. Trimming took 0 bases from V and 7 from J; bases not matched to a gene: 6. Here the CDR3 reads CASSYSRQGVNTIYF. The CDR3 DNA reads as TGTGCCAGCAGTTACTCGAGACAGGGTGTCAACACCATATATTTT.

The chain uses TRBV5-1 and TRBJ2-3; 9 positions match TRBD2. V was clipped by 0 bases and J by 1 base; unmatched bases: 3. Per germline, CDR1 SGHRS and CDR2 YFSETQ. This CDR3 region has 16 residues. The CDR3 here is CASSLVAGGGTDTQYF. For the CDR3, the DNA is TGCGCCAGCAGCTTGGTCGCGGGGGGGGGCACAGATACGCAGTATTTT. Full variable domain (outside the CDR3, taken from reference TRBV5-1 and TRBJ2-3): KAGVTQTPRYLIKTRGQQVTLSCSPISGHRSVSWYQQTPGQGLQFLFEYFSETQRNKGNFPGRFSGRQFSNSRSEMNVSTLELGDSALYLCASSLVAGGGTDTQYFGPGTRLTVL.

Details on this clonotype: This clone may be a read error of a much larger clone one base away. The genes are TRBV27 and TRBJ2-3; D remains unclear. V was cut by 4 bases and J by 2 bases, with 10 bases left in between. Germline V gives CDR1 MNHEY, CDR2 SMNVEV (reference sequence). CDR3 length: 14 amino acids. The CDR3, as DNA: TGTGCCAGCAGTTCATACTCGACCACAGATACGCAGTATTTT. Protein product: CASSSYSTTDTQYF.

In this sample, this clonotype turned up a few times. The V gene is TRBV27, the J gene TRBJ1-6, with 11 bases matching TRBD1. With 1 base clipped from V and 8 bases from J, the junction kept 10 bases outside the gene matches. The CDR3 has 18 residues. The germline V gene has CDR1 MNHEY and CDR2 SMNVEV (reference sequence). In nucleotides, the CDR3 is TGTGCCAGCAGTTTATTGCGGACAGGGGGCTTACTGGATTCACCCCTCCACTTT. Its protein is CASSLLRTGGLLDSPLHF.

This chain connects TRBV7-8 to TRBJ1-4; 8 bases are a match to TRBD1. In germline, CDR1 is SGHVS, CDR2 FQNEAQ. The V and J ends lost 1 base and 8 bases, in that order; junction bases with no gene match: 15. The CDR3 contains 18 residues. CDR3 protein: CASSLVGAGGAAWEKLFF. The CDR3 DNA reads as TGTGCCAGCAGCTTAGTTGGCGCAGGGGGCGCGGCTTGGGAAAAACTGTTTTTT.